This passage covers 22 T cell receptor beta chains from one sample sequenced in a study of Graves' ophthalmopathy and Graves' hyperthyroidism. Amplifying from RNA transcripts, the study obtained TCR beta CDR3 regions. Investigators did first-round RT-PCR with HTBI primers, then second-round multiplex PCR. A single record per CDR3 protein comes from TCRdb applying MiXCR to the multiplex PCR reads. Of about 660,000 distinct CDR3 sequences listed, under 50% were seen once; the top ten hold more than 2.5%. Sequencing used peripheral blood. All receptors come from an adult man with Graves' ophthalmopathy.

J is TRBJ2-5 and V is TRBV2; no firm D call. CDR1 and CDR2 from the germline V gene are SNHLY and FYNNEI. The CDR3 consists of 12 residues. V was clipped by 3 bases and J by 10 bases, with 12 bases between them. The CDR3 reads CASSEFRLGQYF. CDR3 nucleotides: TGTGCCAGCAGTGAGTTCCGACTCGGCCAGTACTTC. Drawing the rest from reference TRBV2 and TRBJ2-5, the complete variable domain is EPEVTQTPSHQVTQMGQEVILRCVPISNHLYFYWYRQILGQKVEFLVSFYNNEISEKSEIFDDQFSVERPDGSNFTLKIRSTKLEDSAMYFCASSEFRLGQYFGPGTRLLVL.

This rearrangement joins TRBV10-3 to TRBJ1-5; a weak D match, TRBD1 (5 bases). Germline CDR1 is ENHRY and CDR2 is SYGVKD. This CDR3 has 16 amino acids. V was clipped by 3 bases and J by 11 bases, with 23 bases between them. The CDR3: CAISDTGTGFPPTQHF. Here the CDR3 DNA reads TGTGCCATCAGTGACACTGGGACTGGCTTCCCCCCGACCCAGCATTTT.

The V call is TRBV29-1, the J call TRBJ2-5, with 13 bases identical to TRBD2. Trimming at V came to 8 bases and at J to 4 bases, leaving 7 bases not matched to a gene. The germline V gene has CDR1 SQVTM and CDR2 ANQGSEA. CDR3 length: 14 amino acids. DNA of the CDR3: TGCAGCCAAGACGGGACTAGCGGGACAGAGACCCAGTACTTC. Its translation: CSQDGTSGTETQYF.

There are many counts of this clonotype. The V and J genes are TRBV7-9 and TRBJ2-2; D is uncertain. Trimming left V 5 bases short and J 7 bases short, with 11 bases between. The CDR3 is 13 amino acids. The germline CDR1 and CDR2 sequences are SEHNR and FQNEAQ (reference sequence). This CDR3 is CASSPTNLGELFF. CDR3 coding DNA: TGTGCCAGCAGCCCTACTAATCTCGGGGAGCTGTTTTTT.

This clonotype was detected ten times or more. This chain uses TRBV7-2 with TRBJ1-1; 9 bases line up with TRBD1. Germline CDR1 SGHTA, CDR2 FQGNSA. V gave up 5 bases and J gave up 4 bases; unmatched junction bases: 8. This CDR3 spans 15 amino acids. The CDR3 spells CASSRYRGQSTEAFF. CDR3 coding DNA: TGTGCCAGCAGCAGATACAGGGGGCAAAGCACTGAAGCTTTCTTT.

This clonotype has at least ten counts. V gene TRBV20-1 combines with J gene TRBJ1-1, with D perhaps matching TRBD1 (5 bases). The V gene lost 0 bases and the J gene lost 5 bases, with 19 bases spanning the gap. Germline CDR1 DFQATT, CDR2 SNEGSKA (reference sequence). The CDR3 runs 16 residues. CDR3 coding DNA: TGCAGTGCTAGAGATAGGGCAGGGCTTATGAGGACTGAAGCTTTCTTT. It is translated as CSARDRAGLMRTEAFF.

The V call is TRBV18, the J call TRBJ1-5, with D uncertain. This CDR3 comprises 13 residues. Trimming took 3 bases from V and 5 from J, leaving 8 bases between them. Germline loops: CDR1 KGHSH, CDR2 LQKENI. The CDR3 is CASSPFGDQPQHF. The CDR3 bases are TGTGCCAGCTCACCCTTTGGGGATCAGCCCCAGCATTTT.

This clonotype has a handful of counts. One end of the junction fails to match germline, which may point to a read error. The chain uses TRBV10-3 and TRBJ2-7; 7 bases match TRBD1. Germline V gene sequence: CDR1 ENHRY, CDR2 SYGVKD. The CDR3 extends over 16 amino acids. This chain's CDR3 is CASSEGLRQGTNEQYF. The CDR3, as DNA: TGTGCCAGCAGTGAAGGTCTACGACAGGGTACGAACGAGCAGTACTTC.

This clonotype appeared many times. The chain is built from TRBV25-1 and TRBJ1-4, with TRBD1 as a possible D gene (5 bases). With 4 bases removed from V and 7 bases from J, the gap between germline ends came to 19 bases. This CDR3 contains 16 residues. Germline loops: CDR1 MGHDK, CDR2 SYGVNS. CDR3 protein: CASSVIRGRGPEKLFF. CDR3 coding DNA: TGTGCCAGCAGTGTTATCCGGGGACGCGGCCCTGAAAAACTGTTTTTT.

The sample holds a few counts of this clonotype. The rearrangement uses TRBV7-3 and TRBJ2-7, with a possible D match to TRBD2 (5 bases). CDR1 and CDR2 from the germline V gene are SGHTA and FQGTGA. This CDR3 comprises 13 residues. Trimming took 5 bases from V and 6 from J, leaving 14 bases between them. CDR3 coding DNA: TGTGCCAGCAGCCAAGTTCCCGGGGTCGAGCAGTACTTC. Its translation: CASSQVPGVEQYF.

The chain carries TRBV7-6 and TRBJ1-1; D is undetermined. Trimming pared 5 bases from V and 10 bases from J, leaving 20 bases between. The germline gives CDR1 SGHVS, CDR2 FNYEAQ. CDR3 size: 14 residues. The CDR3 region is CASSREPSDMGAFF. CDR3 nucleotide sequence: TGTGCCAGCAGCCGGGAGCCCTCAGATATGGGAGCTTTCTTT. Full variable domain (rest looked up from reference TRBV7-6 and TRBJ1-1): GAGVSQSPRYKVTKRGQDVALRCDPISGHVSLYWYRQALGQGPEFLTYFNYEAQQDKSGLPNDRFSAERPEGSISTLTIQRTEQRDSAMYRCASSREPSDMGAFFGQGTRLTVV.

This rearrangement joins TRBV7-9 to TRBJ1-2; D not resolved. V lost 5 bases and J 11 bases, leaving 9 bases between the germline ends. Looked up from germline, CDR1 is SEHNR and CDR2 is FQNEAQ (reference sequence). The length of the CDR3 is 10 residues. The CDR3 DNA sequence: TGTGCCAGCAGCCAAATCAGTTACACCTTC. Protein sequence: CASSQISYTF.

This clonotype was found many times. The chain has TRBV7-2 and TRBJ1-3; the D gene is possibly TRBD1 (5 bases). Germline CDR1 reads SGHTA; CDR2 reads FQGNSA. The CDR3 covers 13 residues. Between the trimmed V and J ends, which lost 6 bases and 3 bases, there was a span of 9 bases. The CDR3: CASRGTIGNTIYF. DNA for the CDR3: TGTGCCAGCAGAGGGACTATTGGAAACACCATATATTTT.

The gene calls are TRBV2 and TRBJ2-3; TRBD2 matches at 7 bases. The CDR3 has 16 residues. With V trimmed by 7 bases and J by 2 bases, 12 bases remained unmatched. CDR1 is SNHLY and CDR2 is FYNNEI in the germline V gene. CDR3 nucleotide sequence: TGTGCCAGCAAACCGTGGGCTAGCGGAAACACAGATACGCAGTATTTT. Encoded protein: CASKPWASGNTDTQYF.

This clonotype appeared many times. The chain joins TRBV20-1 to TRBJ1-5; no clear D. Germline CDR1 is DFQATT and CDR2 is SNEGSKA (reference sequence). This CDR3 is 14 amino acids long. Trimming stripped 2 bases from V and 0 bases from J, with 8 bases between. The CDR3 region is CSARRKNSNQPQHF. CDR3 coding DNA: TGCAGTGCTAGACGGAAGAATAGCAATCAGCCCCAGCATTTT.

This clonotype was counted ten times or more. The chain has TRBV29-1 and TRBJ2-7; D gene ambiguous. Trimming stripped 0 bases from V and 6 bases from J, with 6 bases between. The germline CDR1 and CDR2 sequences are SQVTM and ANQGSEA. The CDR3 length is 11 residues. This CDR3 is CSVEEGFEQYF. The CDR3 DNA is TGCAGCGTTGAAGAAGGATTCGAGCAGTACTTC.

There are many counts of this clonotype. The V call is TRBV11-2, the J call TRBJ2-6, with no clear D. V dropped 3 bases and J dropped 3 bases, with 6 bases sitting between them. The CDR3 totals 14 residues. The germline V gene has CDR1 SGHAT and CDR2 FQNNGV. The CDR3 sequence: CASSFLSGANVLTF. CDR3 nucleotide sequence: TGTGCCAGCAGCTTCCTGAGTGGGGCCAACGTCCTGACTTTC.

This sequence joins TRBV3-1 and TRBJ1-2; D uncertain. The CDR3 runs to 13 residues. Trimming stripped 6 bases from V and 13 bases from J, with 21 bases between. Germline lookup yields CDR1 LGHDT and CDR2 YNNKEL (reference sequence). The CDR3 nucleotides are TGTGCCAGCAGTCCTCCCCCTGCAGCCGCCCCCACCTTC. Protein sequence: CASSPPPAAAPTF. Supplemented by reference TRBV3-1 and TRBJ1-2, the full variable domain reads DTAVSQTPKYLVTQMGNDKSIKCEQNLGHDTMYWYKQDSKKFLKIMFSYNNKELIINETVPNRFSPKSPDKAHLNLHINSLELGDSAVYFCASSPPPAAAPTFGSGTRLTVV.

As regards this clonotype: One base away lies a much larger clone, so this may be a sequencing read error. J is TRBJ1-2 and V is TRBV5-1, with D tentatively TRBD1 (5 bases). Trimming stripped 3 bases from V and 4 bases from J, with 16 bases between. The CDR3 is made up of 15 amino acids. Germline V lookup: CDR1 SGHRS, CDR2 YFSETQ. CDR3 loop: CASSSVAQGSYGYTF. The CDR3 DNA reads TGCGCCAGCAGCTCGGTCGCGCAGGGTAGCTATGGCTACACCTTC.

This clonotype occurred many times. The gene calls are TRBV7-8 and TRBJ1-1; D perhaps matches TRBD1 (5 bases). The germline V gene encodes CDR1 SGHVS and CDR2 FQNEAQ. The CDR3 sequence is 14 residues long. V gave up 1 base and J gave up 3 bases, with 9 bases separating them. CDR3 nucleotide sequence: TGTGCCAGCAGCTTAGAGGTCAGGGACACTGAAGCTTTCTTT. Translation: CASSLEVRDTEAFF. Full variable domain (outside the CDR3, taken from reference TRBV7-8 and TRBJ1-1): GAGVSQSPRYKVAKRGQDVALRCDPISGHVSLFWYQQALGQGPEFLTYFQNEAQLDKSGLPSDRFFAERPEGSVSTLKIQRTQQEDSAVYLCASSLEVRDTEAFFGQGTRLTVV.

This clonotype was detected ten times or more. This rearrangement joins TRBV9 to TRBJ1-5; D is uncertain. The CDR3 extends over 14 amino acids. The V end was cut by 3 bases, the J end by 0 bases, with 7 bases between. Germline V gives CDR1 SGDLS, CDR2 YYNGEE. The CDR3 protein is CASSATHSNQPQHF. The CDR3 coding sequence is TGTGCCAGCAGCGCGACTCATAGCAATCAGCCCCAGCATTTT.

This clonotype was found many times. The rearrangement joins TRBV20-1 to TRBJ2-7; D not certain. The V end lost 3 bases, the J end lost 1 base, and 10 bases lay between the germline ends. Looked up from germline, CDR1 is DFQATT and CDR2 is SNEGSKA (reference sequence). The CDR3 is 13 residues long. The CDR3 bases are TGCAGTGCTAGCCCCCAAGTATCCTACGAGCAGTACTTC. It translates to CSASPQVSYEQYF.